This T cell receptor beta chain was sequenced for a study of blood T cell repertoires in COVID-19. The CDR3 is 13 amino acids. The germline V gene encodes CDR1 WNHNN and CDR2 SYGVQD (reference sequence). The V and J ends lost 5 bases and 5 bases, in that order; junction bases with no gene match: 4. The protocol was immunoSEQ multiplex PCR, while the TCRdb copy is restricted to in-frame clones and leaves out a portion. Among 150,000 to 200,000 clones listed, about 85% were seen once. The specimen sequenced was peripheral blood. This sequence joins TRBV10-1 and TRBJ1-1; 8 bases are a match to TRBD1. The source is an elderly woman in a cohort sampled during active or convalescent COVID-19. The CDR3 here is CASSYRGDTEAFF. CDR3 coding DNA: TGCGCCAGCAGTTACAGGGGGGATACTGAAGCTTTCTTT.